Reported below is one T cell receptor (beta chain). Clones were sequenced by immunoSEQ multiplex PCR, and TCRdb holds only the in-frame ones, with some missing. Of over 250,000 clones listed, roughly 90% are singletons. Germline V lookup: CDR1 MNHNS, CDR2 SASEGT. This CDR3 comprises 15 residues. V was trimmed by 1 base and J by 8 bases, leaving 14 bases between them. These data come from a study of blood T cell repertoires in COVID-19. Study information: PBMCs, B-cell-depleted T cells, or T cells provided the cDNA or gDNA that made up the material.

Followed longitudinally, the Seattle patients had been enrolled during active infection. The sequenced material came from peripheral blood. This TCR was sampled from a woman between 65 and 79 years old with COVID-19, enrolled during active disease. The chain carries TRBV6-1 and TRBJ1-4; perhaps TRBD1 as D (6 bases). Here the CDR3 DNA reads TGTGCCAGCAGTGAAGTTGGGACACTGACAGAAAAACTGTTTTTT. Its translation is CASSEVGTLTEKLFF.